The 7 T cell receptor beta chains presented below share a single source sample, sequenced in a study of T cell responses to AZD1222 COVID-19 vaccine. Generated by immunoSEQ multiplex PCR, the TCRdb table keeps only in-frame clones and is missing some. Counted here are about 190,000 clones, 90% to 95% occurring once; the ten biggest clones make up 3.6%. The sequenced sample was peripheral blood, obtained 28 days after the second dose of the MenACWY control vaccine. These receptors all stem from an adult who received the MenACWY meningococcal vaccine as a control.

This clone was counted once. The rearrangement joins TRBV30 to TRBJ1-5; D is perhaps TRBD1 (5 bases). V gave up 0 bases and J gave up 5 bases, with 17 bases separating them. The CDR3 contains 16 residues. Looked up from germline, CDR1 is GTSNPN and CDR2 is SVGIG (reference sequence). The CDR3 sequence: CAWSVRGPKADQPQHF. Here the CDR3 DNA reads TGTGCCTGGAGTGTAAGGGGACCCAAGGCAGATCAGCCCCAGCATTTT.

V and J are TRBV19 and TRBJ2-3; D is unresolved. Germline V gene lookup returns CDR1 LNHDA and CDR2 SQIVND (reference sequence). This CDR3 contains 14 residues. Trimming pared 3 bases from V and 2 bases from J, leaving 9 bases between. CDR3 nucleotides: TGTGCCAGTAGTATCGGAGAGATCACAGATACGCAGTATTTT. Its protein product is CASSIGEITDTQYF.

The CDR3 reads CASSLRDRDYLNTEAFF. CDR3 in DNA: TGTGCCAGCAGTTTACGTGACAGGGACTACTTGAACACTGAAGCTTTCTTT. The J gene is TRBJ1-1, the V gene TRBV28; 7 bases fit TRBD1. After removal of 2 bases from V and 0 bases from J, the junction contained 9 bases not matched to a gene. Germline lookup yields CDR1 MDHEN and CDR2 SYDVKM. The CDR3 loop spans 17 amino acids.

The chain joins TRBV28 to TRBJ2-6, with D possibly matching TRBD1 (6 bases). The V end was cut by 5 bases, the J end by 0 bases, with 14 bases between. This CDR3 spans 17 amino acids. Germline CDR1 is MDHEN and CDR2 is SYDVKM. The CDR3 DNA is TGTGCCAGCAGTCTACCGGGACACCTCTCTGGGGCCAACGTCCTGACTTTC. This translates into CASSLPGHLSGANVLTF.

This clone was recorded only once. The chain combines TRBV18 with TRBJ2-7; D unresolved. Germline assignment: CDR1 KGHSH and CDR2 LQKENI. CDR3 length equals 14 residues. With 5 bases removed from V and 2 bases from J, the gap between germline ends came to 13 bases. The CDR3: CASSANPLAYEQYF. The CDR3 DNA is TGTGCCAGCTCAGCCAATCCCCTTGCCTACGAGCAGTACTTC.

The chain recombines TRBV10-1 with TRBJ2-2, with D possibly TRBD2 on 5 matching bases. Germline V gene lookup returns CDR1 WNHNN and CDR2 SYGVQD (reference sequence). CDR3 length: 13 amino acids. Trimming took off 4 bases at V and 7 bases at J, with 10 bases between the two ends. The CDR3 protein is CASSAGKVGELFF. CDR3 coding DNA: TGCGCCAGCAGTGCCGGGAAAGTCGGGGAGCTGTTTTTT.

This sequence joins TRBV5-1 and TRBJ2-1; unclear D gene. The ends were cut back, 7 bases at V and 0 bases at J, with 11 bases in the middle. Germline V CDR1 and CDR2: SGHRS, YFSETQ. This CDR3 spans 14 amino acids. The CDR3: CASGVKGSYNEQFF. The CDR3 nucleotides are TGCGCCAGCGGTGTGAAAGGCTCCTACAATGAGCAGTTCTTC.